A single sample is the source of the 28 T cell receptor beta chains below, sequenced in a study of PD-1 blockade in classical Hodgkin lymphoma. Produced via immunoSEQ multiplex PCR; TCRdb's table is partial and in-frame only. The sample holds over 20,000 clones, around 85% seen once. Specified time point: cycle 4 day 1 (C4D1), after around six weeks of nivolumab. Brentuximab vedotin exposure varied among the patients, all of whom had relapsed after autologous stem cell transplantation. This material consisted of peripheral blood mononuclear cells (PBMCs), taken before the fourth cycle of nivolumab. The receptors shown here come from a human donor with classical Hodgkin lymphoma.

This chain uses TRBV5-6 with TRBJ1-5; no firm D call. The V gene lost 0 bases and the J gene lost 5 bases, with 12 bases spanning the gap. This CDR3 has 15 amino acids. The germline gives CDR1 SGHDT, CDR2 YYEEEE. CDR3 nucleotides: TGTGCCAGCAGCTTGGGACGTGGGGTACATCAGCCCCAGCATTTT. This encodes CASSLGRGVHQPQHF.

The CDR3 region is CAISEAGERTYNSPLHF. For the CDR3, the DNA is TGTGCCATCAGTGAGGCAGGGGAGAGGACCTATAATTCACCCCTCCACTTT. The chain has TRBV10-3 and TRBJ1-6; maybe TRBD1 (6 bases). This CDR3 contains 17 residues. Germline V gives CDR1 ENHRY, CDR2 SYGVKD. Trimming removed 2 bases from V and 2 bases from J, with 13 bases in between.

The genes are TRBV19 and TRBJ2-5; the D gene could be TRBD1 or TRBD2 (5 bases each). The V and J ends lost 5 bases and 6 bases respectively, with 22 bases between them. Germline-derived CDR1 and CDR2 are LNHDA and SQIVND (reference sequence). The CDR3 totals 16 residues. CDR3 nucleotide sequence: TGTGCCAGTAGTCTCCTCAGCGGCGGCAGGGCACAGACCCAGTACTTC. It codes for CASSLLSGGRAQTQYF. The variable domain in full, with the rest retrieved from reference TRBV19 and TRBJ2-5, is DGGITQSPKYLFRKEGQNVTLSCEQNLNHDAMYWYRQDPGQGLRLIYYSQIVNDFQKGDIAEGYSVSREKKESFPLTVTSAQKNPTAFYLCASSLLSGGRAQTQYFGPGTRLLVL.

J is TRBJ2-1 and V is TRBV29-1; 8 positions match TRBD1. V dropped 7 bases and J dropped 2; count of bases not matched to a gene: 7. The CDR3 covers 14 residues. Germline-derived CDR1 and CDR2 are SQVTM and ANQGSEA. The CDR3 region has the DNA TGCAGCGCAATCGCAGGGGGCGCCTACAATGAGCAGTTCTTC. Amino acids: CSAIAGGAYNEQFF.

In its sample, this clone was seen a few times. This chain joins TRBV11-2 and TRBJ2-1; TRBD2 aligns across 8 bases. Germline CDR1 SGHAT, CDR2 FQNNGV. CDR3 length: 16 amino acids. The J segment lost 10 bases and the V segment lost 5 bases, leaving 16 bases of the junction unmatched. The CDR3 coding sequence is TGTGCCAGCAGCCCTCGAGCGGGGGATCTTTTCAACGAGCAGTTCTTC. This sequence encodes CASSPRAGDLFNEQFF.

The genes are TRBV7-6 and TRBJ2-7; 9 bases line up with TRBD1. This CDR3 is built from 15 residues. V lost 4 bases and J lost 4; bases outside the gene matches: 8. Germline V lookup: CDR1 SGHVS, CDR2 FNYEAQ. The CDR3 region is CASSWGQGAGYEQYF. DNA of the CDR3: TGTGCCAGCAGCTGGGGACAGGGAGCTGGTTACGAGCAGTACTTC.

The chain combines TRBV6-5 with TRBJ1-3; TRBD1 matches at 8 bases. Germline V CDR1 and CDR2: MNHEY, SVGAGI. The V gene end was trimmed by 2 bases and the J gene end by 4 bases; junction bases not matched to a gene: 1. CDR3 size: 14 residues. The CDR3 region has the DNA TGTGCCAGCAGTTACACAGGGGGAGGAAACACCATATATTTT. Translating gives CASSYTGGGNTIYF.

This clone was seen only a few times. The chain has TRBV18 and TRBJ1-1; D not resolved. There are 13 residues in the CDR3. Trimming shortened V by 3 bases and J by 0 bases, and 5 bases separated the two germline ends. In germline, CDR1 is KGHSH, CDR2 LQKENI. CDR3 DNA: TGTGCCAGCTCACCGGGGATGAACACTGAAGCTTTCTTT. It codes for CASSPGMNTEAFF.

V is TRBV21-1 and J is TRBJ2-1; the table's D call TRBD2 went unverified against the DNA. TRBV21-1 is a recognized pseudogene. CDR3 length: 18 amino acids. The DNA for the CDR3 is TGTGCCAGCAGCAAACCGGGGAACACAAGAAGGCATTTTGATGAGCAGTTCTTC. Protein: CASSKPGNTRRHFDEQFF.

In this sample, this clone turned up a few times. The rearrangement uses TRBV7-8 and TRBJ1-2, with 8 bases matching TRBD1. V shed 5 bases and J 3 bases; nucleotides not matched to a gene: 11. CDR1 and CDR2 (germline): SGHVS, FQNEAQ. This CDR3 is built from 16 residues. The DNA of the CDR3 is TGTGCCAGCAGCGGGGGTGGGCAGGGGGCTTACTATGGCTACACCTTC. Protein sequence: CASSGGGQGAYYGYTF.

The chain employs TRBV4-3 and TRBJ1-2, with D perhaps TRBD1 (5 bases). The ends were cut back, 0 bases at V and 1 base at J, with 12 bases in the middle. The CDR3 runs 16 residues. Germline lookup yields CDR1 LGHNA and CDR2 YSLEER. The CDR3 nucleotides are TGCGCCAGCAGCCAAGATGTCGCCAGGGTTAACTATGGCTACACCTTC. Amino acid sequence: CASSQDVARVNYGYTF.

The chain combines TRBV10-3 with TRBJ2-5, with a weak D call TRBD1 (5 bases). Trimming cost V 2 bases and J 5 bases, with 12 bases left between them. The CDR3 consists of 14 residues. Germline CDR1 is ENHRY and CDR2 is SYGVKD. The CDR3 loop is CAISEGRDGETQYF. DNA of the CDR3: TGTGCCATCAGTGAGGGCAGGGATGGGGAGACCCAGTACTTC.

The chain combines TRBV12-5 with TRBJ2-6; TRBD1 is a possible D gene (5 bases). CDR1 is LGHNT and CDR2 is FRNRAP in the germline V gene. CDR3 length: 18 amino acids. V was pared by 5 bases and J by 5 bases, with 22 bases between. The CDR3 here is CASGVLTAGQSRANVLTF. CDR3 bases: TGTGCTAGTGGTGTCCTGACTGCAGGACAAAGTCGGGCCAACGTCCTGACTTTC.

CDR3 nucleotide sequence: TGTGCCAGCAGCTTAGAGGATCGCACGCGGGGGTCCGAAGCTTTCTTT. This gives the protein CASSLEDRTRGSEAFF. The chain has TRBV11-2 and TRBJ1-1, with TRBD1 as a possible D gene (5 bases). This CDR3 is built from 16 residues. With 0 bases removed from V and 8 bases from J, the gap between germline ends came to 19 bases. Germline lookup yields CDR1 SGHAT and CDR2 FQNNGV.

The chain couples TRBV30 to TRBJ1-2; D remains unclear. Between the trimmed V and J ends, which lost 3 bases and 8 bases, there was a span of 19 bases. Germline CDR1 reads GTSNPN; CDR2 reads SVGIG (reference sequence). This CDR3 region has 14 residues. In DNA, the CDR3 is TGTGCCTGGAGGACGACGGCCGGTTTGGGAGGCTACACCTTC. Translating gives CAWRTTAGLGGYTF. Variable domain in full (rest from reference TRBV30 and TRBJ1-2): SQTIHQWPATLVQPVGSPLSLECTVEGTSNPNLYWYRQAAGRGLQLLFYSVGIGQISSEVPQNLSASRPQDRQFILSSKKLLLSDSGFYLCAWRTTAGLGGYTFGSGTRLTVV.

The rearrangement joins TRBV27 to TRBJ1-1, with D possibly matching TRBD1 (6 bases). The CDR3 loop spans 13 amino acids. The germline V gene has CDR1 MNHEY and CDR2 SMNVEV (reference sequence). Trimming removed 6 bases at V and 5 bases at J, with 13 bases between. CDR3 residues: CASSPARGTEAFF. The CDR3 DNA reads as TGTGCCAGCAGCCCGGCGAGGGGGACTGAAGCTTTCTTT.

The chain joins TRBV12-5 to TRBJ1-1, with D perhaps TRBD1 (5 bases). The ends were cut back, 6 bases at V and 8 bases at J, with 16 bases in the middle. Germline CDR1 and CDR2: LGHNT and FRNRAP. The CDR3 runs 13 residues. The CDR3 sequence is CASGPVNRLEAFF. In DNA form, the CDR3 reads TGTGCTAGTGGCCCCGTAAACAGGCTCGAAGCTTTCTTT.

This sequence joins TRBV27 and TRBJ2-6; 8 bases map to TRBD1. J was trimmed by 0 bases and V by 4 bases; bases with no gene match: 5. The CDR3 has 17 residues. Germline CDR1 MNHEY, CDR2 SMNVEV (reference sequence). CDR3 DNA sequence: TGTGCCAGCAGTTCCGGCGACAGGGGCTCTGGGGCCAACGTCCTGACTTTC. It specifies CASSSGDRGSGANVLTF.

V and J are TRBV4-3 and TRBJ1-1, with 10 bases lining up with TRBD1. Germline CDR1 is LGHNA and CDR2 is YSLEER. After removal of 4 bases from V and 3 bases from J, the junction contained 5 bases not matched to a gene. CDR3 length: 15 amino acids. The CDR3, as DNA: TGCGCCAGCAGCCGGTACGGGACAGGGGACACTGAAGCTTTCTTT. This codes for CASSRYGTGDTEAFF.

This rearrangement joins TRBV19 to TRBJ2-5; 7 positions match TRBD1. The CDR3 has 16 amino acids. The germline CDR1 and CDR2 sequences are LNHDA and SQIVND (reference sequence). The J segment lost 0 bases and the V segment lost 4 bases, leaving 8 bases of the junction unmatched. CDR3 residues: CASSTRTGWYQETQYF. The CDR3 nucleotides are TGTGCCAGTAGTACCCGGACAGGATGGTACCAAGAGACCCAGTACTTC.

The chain uses TRBV7-9 and TRBJ2-5; D call uncertain. Trimming removed 3 bases from V and 1 base from J, with 0 bases in between. There are 11 residues in the CDR3. Per germline, CDR1 SEHNR and CDR2 FQNEAQ (reference sequence). The CDR3 region is CASSFQETQYF. Here the CDR3 DNA reads TGTGCCAGCAGCTTCCAAGAGACCCAGTACTTC.

This clone was observed once. V usage is TRBV4-3 and J usage is TRBJ2-1; TRBD2 might be the D (5 bases). Trimming left V 0 bases short and J 7 bases short, with 7 bases between. The CDR3 runs 13 residues. Germline CDR1 reads LGHNA; CDR2 reads YSLEER. The CDR3 spells CASSQETGNEQFF. The CDR3 DNA follows: TGCGCCAGCAGCCAAGAAACGGGAAATGAGCAGTTCTTC.

The gene calls are TRBV28 and TRBJ2-1; 8 positions agree with TRBD1. CDR3 length equals 15 residues. V dropped 5 bases and J dropped 2; count of bases not matched to a gene: 5. Germline loops: CDR1 MDHEN, CDR2 SYDVKM. CDR3: CASSVQGAPYNEQFF. DNA for the CDR3: TGTGCCAGCAGTGTTCAGGGGGCCCCCTACAATGAGCAGTTCTTC.

This sequence joins TRBV4-3 and TRBJ2-4; 7 bases match TRBD1. Trimming at V came to 0 bases and at J to 15 bases, leaving 5 bases not matched to a gene. CDR1 is LGHNA, CDR2 YSLEER, per germline. This CDR3 is 12 amino acids long. CDR3 protein: CASSQEGQSRYF. CDR3 sequence (DNA): TGCGCCAGCAGCCAAGAGGGACAGTCCAGGTACTTC.

Judged by abundance, this clone is large. One end of the junction fails to match germline, which may point to a read error. The CDR3 coding sequence is TGTGCCAGCAGCTCCGCAAGCCCGGAAGTCTTCTTC. It codes for CASSSASPEVFF. The chain uses TRBV5-5 and TRBJ2-7; no clear D gene. There are 12 residues in the CDR3. Germline V gene sequence: CDR1 SGHKS, CDR2 YYEKEE (reference sequence).

The V and J genes are TRBV19 and TRBJ1-5; TRBD1 aligns across 9 bases. The CDR3 consists of 15 residues. V lost 3 bases, J lost 11 bases, and 11 bases stayed unmatched. Germline V gene lookup returns CDR1 LNHDA and CDR2 SQIVND (reference sequence). CDR3 in amino acids: CASSMVGTGLESQHF. CDR3 DNA sequence: TGTGCCAGTAGTATGGTGGGGACAGGGTTAGAGTCCCAGCATTTT.

V gene TRBV18 combines with J gene TRBJ2-7; 11 bases line up with TRBD1. Per the germline V gene, CDR1 is KGHSH and CDR2 is LQKENI. V lost 3 bases and J lost 4; bases outside the gene matches: 8. The CDR3 runs 16 residues. CDR3 nucleotides: TGTGCCAGCTCACCGAAACCGGGACAGGGGGGTTACGAGCAGTACTTC. Its protein product is CASSPKPGQGGYEQYF.

The chain uses TRBV6-5 and TRBJ2-7, with 7 positions matching TRBD1. Germline V gene data show CDR1 as MNHEY and CDR2 as SVGAGI. The CDR3 spans 15 residues. Losses at the gene ends were 0 bases for V and 1 base for J; bases not matched to a gene: 3. The CDR3 DNA sequence: TGTGCCAGCAGTTACTCGGGACAGCCATCCTACGAGCAGTACTTC. Amino acids: CASSYSGQPSYEQYF.